A single sample gave rise to the 27 T cell receptor beta chains below, sequenced in a study of T cell changes during pregnancy in multiple sclerosis. Some clones are missing from TCRdb's copy, which holds only in-frame ones; the method was immunoSEQ multiplex PCR. The repertoire includes 20,000 to 30,000 clones, approximately 86% of them detected once, and about 1% sits in the top ten. Sequencing used CD4+ T cells from peripheral blood mononuclear cells, obtained in the second trimester of pregnancy. All receptors come from a female donor in good health, enrolled as a control in a pregnancy study.

This rearrangement joins TRBV10-2 to TRBJ2-1, with 9 bases that match TRBD1. There are 16 residues in the CDR3. Germline V lookup: CDR1 WSHSY, CDR2 SAAADI. Unmatched junction bases numbered 15, after V lost 8 bases and J lost 7 bases. CDR3 amino acids: CASGGILDRGGNEQFF. CDR3 nucleotide sequence: TGCGCCAGCGGGGGGATACTAGACAGGGGGGGGAATGAGCAGTTCTTC.

The rearrangement links TRBV9 to TRBJ1-1, with D perhaps matching TRBD1 (5 bases). The CDR3 consists of 13 residues. Looked up from germline, CDR1 is SGDLS and CDR2 is YYNGEE. Between the trimmed V and J ends, which lost 4 bases and 5 bases, there was a span of 12 bases. CDR3 bases: TGTGCCAGCAGCCCCTATCGGGGGACTGAAGCTTTCTTT. It translates to CASSPYRGTEAFF.

V is TRBV6-6 and J is TRBJ2-7; tentative D call: TRBD2 (6 bases). CDR1 is MNHNY, CDR2 SVGAGI, per germline (reference sequence). The CDR3 totals 14 residues. V was trimmed by 2 bases and J by 0 bases, leaving 8 bases between them. CDR3 nucleotides: TGTGCCAGCAGTTACGTGGAGGGCTCCTACGAGCAGTACTTC. Translating it yields CASSYVEGSYEQYF.

The chain employs TRBV19 and TRBJ2-5; D perhaps matches TRBD2 (6 bases). V was trimmed by 5 bases and J by 4 bases, leaving 8 bases between them. CDR1 LNHDA and CDR2 SQIVND come from the germline V gene (reference sequence). This CDR3 is 12 amino acids long. The CDR3 DNA reads as TGTGCCAGTAGTTTCGGGGGAGAGACCCAGTACTTC. Translating it yields CASSFGGETQYF.

This sequence joins TRBV19 and TRBJ2-2, with D uncertain. Trimming took off 7 bases at V and 3 bases at J, with 15 bases between the two ends. The CDR3 covers 15 residues. In germline, CDR1 is LNHDA, CDR2 SQIVND (reference sequence). CDR3 sequence (DNA): TGTGCCAGTACCGACCTAACTAAACACACCGGGGAGCTGTTTTTT. This codes for CASTDLTKHTGELFF.

A note on this clone: The identical CDR3 is also encoded by other nucleotide sequences in the sample. This chain connects TRBV4-1 to TRBJ2-3; D gene ambiguous. This CDR3 has 16 residues. Germline V lookup: CDR1 MGHRA, CDR2 YSYEKL. Deletions cut 1 base from V and 0 bases from J, with 11 bases between. The DNA of the CDR3 is TGCGCCAGCAGCCAAGTTAACCTAGTAAGCACAGATACGCAGTATTTT. Protein product: CASSQVNLVSTDTQYF.

The chain links TRBV5-1 to TRBJ2-2; D may be TRBD2 (5 bases). The CDR3 is 15 amino acids. With 0 bases removed from V and 3 bases from J, the gap between germline ends came to 9 bases. From germline, CDR1 is SGHRS and CDR2 YFSETQ. CDR3 residues: CASSLGSGDTGELFF. The DNA for the CDR3 is TGCGCCAGCAGCTTGGGAAGCGGTGACACCGGGGAGCTGTTTTTT.

The chain uses TRBV7-3 and TRBJ2-6; D perhaps matches TRBD1 (6 bases). Germline CDR1 reads SGHTA; CDR2 reads FQGTGA. V lost 5 bases and J 2 bases, leaving 10 bases between the germline ends. This CDR3 is 15 amino acids long. The CDR3 DNA reads TGTGCCAGCAGCCAGGGGCCGGCTGGGGCCAACGTCCTGACTTTC. Translation gives CASSQGPAGANVLTF.

V is TRBV19 and J is TRBJ1-4; 9 bases align to TRBD1. CDR1 and CDR2 (germline): LNHDA, SQIVND (reference sequence). This CDR3 comprises 14 residues. Losses at the gene ends were 3 bases for V and 12 bases for J; bases not matched to a gene: 8. The CDR3 sequence: CASSIRDRERQLFF. The CDR3 DNA follows: TGTGCCAGTAGTATCCGGGACAGGGAACGACAACTGTTTTTT.

The V and J genes are TRBV10-3 and TRBJ1-3; 10 positions agree with TRBD1. With 5 bases clipped from V and 2 bases from J, the junction kept 3 bases outside the gene matches. CDR3 size: 15 residues. Germline V CDR1 and CDR2: ENHRY, SYGVKD. The CDR3 bases are TGTGCCATCAGTTCCGGGACAGGGGCTGGAAACACCATATATTTT. It codes for CAISSGTGAGNTIYF.

This rearrangement joins TRBV5-6 to TRBJ2-3, with D possibly TRBD2 on 5 matching bases. Trimming removed 1 base from V and 4 bases from J, with 13 bases in between. The CDR3 extends over 15 amino acids. From germline, CDR1 is SGHDT and CDR2 YYEEEE. CDR3 loop: CASSLKPTRADTQYF. The CDR3 DNA reads TGTGCCAGCAGCTTGAAACCGACGAGGGCAGATACGCAGTATTTT.

This chain uses TRBV5-8 with TRBJ1-5, with 12 bases identical to TRBD1. The CDR3 runs 18 residues. Germline values: CDR1 SGHTS, CDR2 YDEGEE. Germline trimming cut 4 bases from V and 2 bases from J; bases unmatched to any gene: 10. The CDR3 nucleotides are TGTGCCAGCAGCCGCGGGACAGGGGGCGCGTGGGGCAATCAGCCCCAGCATTTT. It specifies CASSRGTGGAWGNQPQHF.

This sequence joins TRBV5-1 and TRBJ2-3, with 12 nucleotides matching TRBD2. V shed 5 bases and J 6 bases; nucleotides not matched to a gene: 10. This CDR3 is 16 amino acids long. Germline CDR1 SGHRS, CDR2 YFSETQ. Here the CDR3 DNA reads TGCGCCAGCAGTCAAGCCCTAGCGGGAGGGCCGGATACGCAGTATTTT. Amino acids: CASSQALAGGPDTQYF.

This clone was detected once. The rearrangement uses TRBV18 and TRBJ1-1; D is unclear. V gave up 5 bases and J gave up 5 bases, with 15 bases separating them. The CDR3 covers 14 residues. CDR1 is KGHSH and CDR2 is LQKENI in the germline V gene. In DNA, the CDR3 is TGTGCCAGCTCAGAGTCCCCAGGCGGGACTGAAGCTTTCTTT. Translating it yields CASSESPGGTEAFF.

This chain joins TRBV5-5 and TRBJ1-5; TRBD1 aligns across 8 bases. The V and J ends lost 0 bases and 5 bases, in that order; junction bases with no gene match: 7. CDR1 SGHKS and CDR2 YYEKEE come from the germline V gene (reference sequence). The CDR3 is made up of 16 amino acids. The DNA for the CDR3 is TGTGCCAGCAGCTTGGGAACAGGGGGGGCTCATCAGCCCCAGCATTTT. Translated, it gives CASSLGTGGAHQPQHF.

V is TRBV29-1 and J is TRBJ2-7, with D perhaps TRBD2 (5 bases). The germline CDR1 and CDR2 sequences are SQVTM and ANQGSEA. The CDR3 loop spans 13 amino acids. The CDR3 spells CSGREHPGDEQYF. The CDR3 nucleotides are TGCAGTGGGCGAGAACACCCCGGGGACGAGCAGTACTTC.

The chain carries TRBV19 and TRBJ2-2; 9 positions match TRBD2. Germline values: CDR1 LNHDA, CDR2 SQIVND (reference sequence). The V and J ends lost 4 bases and 7 bases, in that order; junction bases with no gene match: 4. This CDR3 comprises 14 residues. CDR3 amino acids: CASSSGGAIGELFF. CDR3 sequence (DNA): TGTGCCAGTAGTAGCGGGGGGGCGATCGGGGAGCTGTTTTTT.

This clone was observed a handful of times. This chain uses TRBV7-6 with TRBJ1-5; D unresolved. Germline loops: CDR1 SGHVS, CDR2 FNYEAQ. V shed 1 base and J shed 4 bases, with 11 bases lying between them. The CDR3 consists of 15 residues. The CDR3 sequence: CASSLGGGWNQPQHF. DNA of the CDR3: TGTGCCAGCAGCTTAGGGGGAGGGTGGAATCAGCCCCAGCATTTT.

The chain has TRBV5-5 and TRBJ1-5, with D possibly matching TRBD1 (5 bases). Trimming cost V 5 bases and J 0 bases, with 9 bases left between them. The CDR3 is 14 residues long. Looked up from germline, CDR1 is SGHKS and CDR2 is YYEKEE (reference sequence). CDR3: CASRRDSSNQPQHF. The CDR3 DNA follows: TGTGCCAGCAGACGTGACAGTAGCAATCAGCCCCAGCATTTT.

The sample holds a few counts of this clone. J is TRBJ2-1 and V is TRBV4-2; 10 bases match TRBD1. CDR3 length: 16 amino acids. Germline trimming cut 1 base from V and 5 bases from J; bases unmatched to any gene: 5. The germline gives CDR1 LGHNA, CDR2 YNFKEQ. The CDR3 bases are TGTGCCAGCAGCCAAGCTTCCGGGACAGGGGACAATGAGCAGTTCTTC. Translated, it gives CASSQASGTGDNEQFF.

The rearrangement joins TRBV12-5 to TRBJ1-2; tentatively, D is TRBD1 (6 bases). Trimming took 5 bases from V and 6 from J, leaving 22 bases between them. The CDR3 has 16 amino acids. Germline V lookup: CDR1 LGHNT, CDR2 FRNRAP. For the CDR3, the DNA is TGTGCTAGTGGTCCCGTACCCAGGGGACGGGGAGATGGCTACACCTTC. Its protein product is CASGPVPRGRGDGYTF. The full variable domain, rest sourced from reference TRBV12-5 and TRBJ1-2, is DARVTQTPRHKVTEMGQEVTMRCQPILGHNTVFWYRQTMMQGLELLAYFRNRAPLDDSGMPKDRFSAEMPDATLATLKIQPSEPRDSAVYFCASGPVPRGRGDGYTFGSGTRLTVV.

This sequence joins TRBV7-2 and TRBJ1-2; 10 positions match TRBD1. The CDR3 length is 15 residues. J lost 5 bases, V lost 5 bases, and 8 bases had no gene match. Germline V lookup: CDR1 SGHTA, CDR2 FQGNSA. The CDR3 DNA is TGTGCCAGCAGCCCGGGACAGGGGACCTTTTATGGCTACACCTTC. Amino acid sequence: CASSPGQGTFYGYTF.

The rearrangement joins TRBV4-1 to TRBJ1-2; no firm D call. The germline CDR1 and CDR2 sequences are MGHRA and YSYEKL. This CDR3 spans 13 amino acids. V dropped 0 bases and J dropped 5 bases, with 7 bases sitting between them. The CDR3 region is CASSQDPGYGYTF. The CDR3 bases are TGCGCCAGCAGCCAAGACCCGGGGTATGGCTACACCTTC.

The chain links TRBV6-5 to TRBJ2-3, with D possibly being TRBD1 (5 bases). The CDR3 covers 13 residues. V lost 4 bases and J lost 9, with 14 bases in between. Germline lookup yields CDR1 MNHEY and CDR2 SVGAGI. The CDR3 sequence: CASSSSSGFTQYF. The CDR3 bases are TGTGCCAGCAGTTCGTCTTCAGGGTTCACGCAGTATTTT.

J is TRBJ2-1 and V is TRBV11-2, with 7 bases fitting TRBD1. CDR1 is SGHAT, CDR2 FQNNGV, per germline. This CDR3 has 16 residues. J was trimmed by 5 bases and V by 1 base; bases with no gene match: 8. The CDR3 DNA reads TGTGCCAGCAGCTTAGGCTTGACAGGGAACCACAATGAGCAGTTCTTC. Translated, it gives CASSLGLTGNHNEQFF.

The chain carries TRBV7-6 and TRBJ1-5, with D maybe TRBD1 (5 bases). V gave up 3 bases and J gave up 8 bases, with 8 bases separating them. Germline V CDR1 and CDR2: SGHVS, FNYEAQ. The CDR3 contains 12 residues. CDR3 in DNA: TGTGCCAGCAGCTTGATAGGGGAGCCCCAGCATTTT. This encodes CASSLIGEPQHF.

This clone was recorded only once. This chain's CDR3 is CASSLGQGTDTQYF. The CDR3 DNA reads TGTGCCAGCAGCCTGGGACAGGGAACAGATACGCAGTATTTT. The chain employs TRBV9 and TRBJ2-3; 9 positions agree with TRBD1. Germline CDR1 reads SGDLS; CDR2 reads YYNGEE. The CDR3 spans 14 residues. V shed 4 bases, J shed 3 bases, and the junction held 3 bases outside the gene matches.